This T cell receptor (beta chain) was profiled in a study of CD8 T cells in ankylosing spondylitis. Study-wide points: Ankylosing spondylitis blood seemed to carry a telltale TCR beta motif made of under ten highly homologous variants.

There are a few counts of this clonotype. The antigen remains unidentified. TCRdb passed the 5' RACE reads through MiXCR, listing each CDR3 protein once. The top ten clones hold around 20% of a sample with about 750,000 distinct CDR3 sequences, 19% of them seen once. Germline V gene sequence: CDR1 SGHRS, CDR2 YFSETQ. Trimming shortened V by 4 bases and J by 1 base, and 11 bases separated the two germline ends. This CDR3 is built from 14 residues. The chain uses TRBV5-1 and TRBJ1-1; maybe TRBD1 (6 bases). Sequenced input: blood, either unsorted or a sorted T cell fraction (not recorded which). This clonotype originated in a male donor with ankylosing spondylitis. The CDR3 region is CASSTRTANTEAFF. As DNA, the CDR3 is TGCGCCAGCAGCACCCGGACAGCGAACACTGAAGCTTTCTTT.